This TCR beta chain was recorded in a study of T cell responses to AZD1222 COVID-19 vaccine. Study-level results: Only five to seven individuals given AZD1222 were seropositive at baseline. Donors were largely white British and mainly female; clonal diversity was possibly underestimated. The study reported that nearly half of spike-specific TCRs target unmutated variant regions. Spike-spanning, vaccine-associated CD4 TCRs were dominant at 160-218 and 743-854.

CDR1 and CDR2 (germline): MDHEN, SYDVKM. This CDR3 contains 13 residues. This clone has a single count. Antigen: not known. At one of its ends the junction is not consistent with the germline gene, which may arise from a read error. Libraries were prepared by immunoSEQ multiplex PCR; TCRdb keeps only in-frame clonotypes and omits some of them. The top ten clones hold 0.85% to 1.2% of a sample with roughly 130,000 clones, around nine tenths of them seen once. The sequence was collected from an adult who received the AZD1222 COVID-19 vaccine. This specimen consisted of peripheral blood, obtained 28 days after the second AZD1222 dose. The gene calls are TRBV28 and TRBJ2-7; 8 nucleotides match TRBD1. The CDR3 DNA is TGTGCCAGCAGTCCCGGGACAGGCCTCCCCGGGCCCTTC. This translates into CASSPGTGLPGPF.